This TCR beta chain is drawn from a study of control samples from healthy donors and cancer patients (dated by TCRdb to 2019 to 2021). Notes on this clone: Its antigen specificity is not known. No per-base quality is available; no much larger clone lies one base away.

V sheds 1 base and J sheds 7 bases, leaving 11 bases between their ends. The CDR3 runs 13 amino acids, cysteine and phenylalanine included. Only the CDR3 DNA is retained, 39 bases long and in frame from the first base. CDR1 and CDR2, per the germline V gene (reference sequence), are SGHKS and YYEKEE. Library preparation used the immunoSEQ multiplex PCR assay. TCRdb took over this immuneACCESS table, retaining in-frame rearrangements with V and J assigned. Such tables are incomplete; in checked studies, under half of the missing clones stem from an unresolved V gene, and the remainder is unexplained. This sample comprises about 130,000 clones, around 90% of them detected only once. Less than 6% of the sample belongs to the ten largest clones.

The sample was blood. The clonotype originates from a man in his late teens or twenties in good health. Recombination joined TRBV5-5 with TRBJ1-2; no D gene can be assigned with confidence. In nucleotide form, the sequence is TGTGCCAGCAGCTTGCGTTGGTCCATTGGCTACACCTTC. Its coded protein is CASSLRWSIGYTF.